The rows below give T cell receptor beta chains drawn from one sample of a study of T cell changes during pregnancy in multiple sclerosis. This table comes from immunoSEQ multiplex PCR, and its TCRdb copy is limited to in-frame clones, with some not included. The sample yields about 40,000 clones, roughly 90% seen once. This sample comprised CD4+ T cells from peripheral blood mononuclear cells, obtained before pregnancy. The receptors derive from a female donor with multiple sclerosis, enrolled in a pregnancy study. The CDR3 runs from the conserved cysteine through the conserved F or W. The order of the fields is J gene, clone size, D gene, V gene, CDR3 protein, CDR3 DNA. The D gene is left open where the match is weak. Size values are once, few and many counts, or a class for expanded clones, and some rows have none.

TRBJ1-2 | once | NA | TRBV5-1 | CASREYSYGYTF | TGCGCCAGCAGGGAGTACTCCTATGGCTACACCTTC
TRBJ1-6 | once | NA | TRBV6-1 | CASSELGPANSPLHF | TGTGCCAGCAGTGAGCTGGGCCCTGCCAATTCACCCCTCCACTTT
TRBJ1-4 | NA | NA | TRBV2 | CASERQALEKLFF | TGTGCCAGCGAGAGACAGGCCCTTGAAAAACTGTTTTTT
TRBJ2-3 | NA | TRBD1 | TRBV5-1 | CASSRDRPSTDTQYF | TGCGCCAGCAGTCGGGACAGACCTAGCACAGATACGCAGTATTTT
TRBJ2-1 | NA | NA | TRBV6-5 | CATKGGGPYNEQFF | TGTGCCACCAAAGGGGGGGGGCCCTACAATGAGCAGTTCTTC
TRBJ2-7 | NA | TRBD2 | TRBV7-3 | CASSLTSGGTYEQYF | TGTGCCAGCAGCCTAACTAGCGGGGGAACCTACGAGCAGTACTTC
TRBJ1-6 | NA | TRBD1 | TRBV10-2 | CASSEGTGTYNSPLHF | TGCGCCAGCAGTGAAGGGACAGGGACTTATAATTCACCCCTCCACTTT
TRBJ1-5 | few | NA | TRBV27 | CASSLRGMWNQPQHF | TGTGCCAGCAGTTTACGGGGTATGTGGAATCAGCCCCAGCATTTT
TRBJ1-3 | NA | NA | TRBV4-3 | CASSQALLLGNTIYF | TGCGCCAGCAGCCAAGCCCTGCTACTGGGAAACACCATATATTTT
TRBJ1-1 | NA | NA | TRBV27 | CASSRSVGLEAFF | TGTGCCAGCAGCCGTTCCGTTGGGCTTGAAGCTTTCTTT
TRBJ2-3 | NA | NA | TRBV4-2 | CASSQEGGDSTDTQYF | TGTGCCAGCAGCCAAGAGGGAGGCGATAGCACAGATACGCAGTATTTT
TRBJ1-4 | NA | TRBD1 | TRBV30 | CAWGRDRGEKLFF | TGTGCCTGGGGCCGGGACAGGGGCGAAAAACTGTTTTTT
TRBJ1-2 | NA | NA | TRBV27 | CASKRSHPDYGYTF | TGTGCCAGCAAACGAAGTCATCCAGACTATGGCTACACCTTC
TRBJ1-2 | NA | NA | TRBV7-2 | CASSSPGGLGYTF | TGTGCCAGCAGCTCCCCTGGCGGTCTGGGCTACACCTTC
TRBJ2-3 | NA | NA | TRBV9 | CASSVAVISGTDTQYF | TGTGCCAGCAGCGTAGCTGTGATTAGCGGAACAGATACGCAGTATTTT
TRBJ2-7 | once | NA | TRBV10-3 | CAISGPGQGSYEQYF | TGTGCCATCAGTGGCCCCGGGCAGGGCTCCTACGAGCAGTACTTC
TRBJ2-1 | NA | NA | TRBV12-2 | CASRLEARKGQDNEQFF | TGTGCAAGTCGCTTAGAGGCGAGAAAAGGACAAGACAATGAGCAGTTCTTC
TRBJ2-4 | NA | NA | TRBV21-1 | CASSPTQGSKNIQYF | TGTGCCAGCAGCCCTACCCAGGGGAGCAAAAACATTCAGTACTTC
TRBJ1-4 | NA | TRBD1 | TRBV11-2 | CASSSTGAREKLFF | TGTGCCAGCAGCTCGACAGGGGCTCGAGAAAAACTGTTTTTT
TRBJ1-2 | once | NA | TRBV6-6 | CASSLTIRHGYTF | TGTGCCAGCAGCTTAACAATCCGCCATGGCTACACCTTC
TRBJ1-4 | NA | NA | TRBV14 | CASSPLDNEKLFF | TGTGCCAGCAGTCCTTTAGATAATGAAAAACTGTTTTTT
TRBJ1-5 | NA | NA | TRBV18 | CASSPRNSDINSNQPQHF | TGTGCCAGCTCACCACGCAACTCGGACATCAATAGCAATCAGCCCCAGCATTTT
TRBJ2-7 | NA | TRBD2 | TRBV6-1 | CASSAGTSGTYEQYF | TGTGCCAGCAGTGCCGGGACTAGCGGAACCTACGAGCAGTACTTC
TRBJ1-1 | NA | NA | TRBV6-5 | CASRTPGQSDTEAFF | TGTGCCAGCAGAACCCCGGGACAATCGGACACTGAAGCTTTCTTT
TRBJ1-1 | NA | TRBD1 | TRBV7-2 | CASSRKTGASEAFF | TGTGCCAGCAGCCGAAAGACAGGGGCCTCTGAAGCTTTCTTT
TRBJ2-3 | NA | TRBD2 | TRBV7-3 | CASSHRGGGDADTQYF | TGTGCCAGCAGCCACCGGGGGGGCGGGGATGCAGATACGCAGTATTTT
TRBJ2-1 | NA | TRBD2 | TRBV27 | CASRAGGSYNEQFF | TGTGCCAGCAGGGCGGGGGGCTCCTACAATGAGCAGTTCTTC
TRBJ2-7 | once | TRBD1 | TRBV27 | CASLPTAGTGLYEQYF | TGTGCCAGCCTACCCACCGCGGGGACAGGGCTATACGAGCAGTACTTC
TRBJ2-5 | NA | TRBD1 | TRBV5-1 | CASSLIPTGDQETQYF | TGCGCCAGCAGCTTGATCCCGACAGGGGATCAAGAGACCCAGTACTTC
TRBJ2-3 | NA | NA | TRBV2 | CASSLTADTQYF | TGTGCCAGCAGTTTGACTGCCGATACGCAGTATTTT
TRBJ2-1 | NA | NA | TRBV9 | CASSFLQGSTYNEQFF | TGTGCCAGCAGCTTTCTTCAGGGGAGCACCTACAATGAGCAGTTCTTC
TRBJ1-2 | NA | TRBD1 | TRBV19 | CASSNADRVHGYTF | TGTGCCAGTAGTAACGCCGACAGGGTCCATGGCTACACCTTC
TRBJ2-6 | NA | NA | TRBV4-3 | CASSQEGGSGANVLTF | TGCGCCAGCAGCCAAGAAGGGGGTTCTGGGGCCAACGTCCTGACTTTC
TRBJ2-2 | NA | TRBD1 | TRBV19 | CAVPDRTNTGELFF | TGTGCCGTACCGGACAGGACGAACACCGGGGAGCTGTTTTTT
TRBJ2-7 | NA | NA | TRBV15 | CATSRDRRDEQYF | TGTGCCACCAGCAGAGATCGCAGGGACGAGCAGTACTTC
TRBJ1-2 | NA | NA | TRBV2 | CASSGRTDTNYGYTF | TGTGCCAGCAGTGGACGGACAGACACTAACTATGGCTACACCTTC
TRBJ1-2 | once | NA | TRBV7-9 | CASSSGTLANVTF | TGTGCCAGCAGCTCCGGGACATTGGCTAACGTCACCTTC
TRBJ2-1 | NA | NA | TRBV9 | CASSPRSSYNEQFF | TGTGCCAGCAGCCCCCGGAGCTCCTACAATGAGCAGTTCTTC
TRBJ2-1 | NA | TRBD1 | TRBV9 | CASSATGTDYNEQFF | TGTGCCAGCAGCGCCACCGGGACAGACTACAATGAGCAGTTCTTC
TRBJ1-2 | NA | TRBD1 | TRBV5-1 | CASSPRDSTSGYTF | TGCGCCAGCAGCCCTCGGGACAGCACCTCGGGCTACACCTTC
TRBJ1-1 | NA | TRBD1 | TRBV2 | CASRQGQGGNTEAFF | TGTGCCAGCCGACAAGGACAGGGCGGAAACACTGAAGCTTTCTTT
TRBJ2-7 | NA | TRBD1 | TRBV14 | CASSRTGGESEQYF | TGTGCCAGCAGCCGGACAGGGGGGGAGAGCGAGCAGTACTTC
TRBJ2-1 | NA | NA | TRBV5-5 | CASSLRGSGEQFF | TGTGCCAGCAGCTTGAGGGGGTCGGGTGAGCAGTTCTTC
TRBJ1-1 | once | NA | TRBV7-3 | CASSLYRGTEAFF | TGTGCCAGCAGCTTATACCGGGGCACTGAAGCTTTCTTT
TRBJ2-2 | NA | TRBD2 | TRBV14 | CASSLLRGGETGELFF | TGTGCCAGCAGCCTCCTACGGGGGGGCGAAACCGGGGAGCTGTTTTTT
TRBJ1-6 | NA | NA | TRBV11-3 | CASSRDGYSPLHF | TGTGCCAGCAGCAGAGACGGGTATTCACCCCTCCACTTT
TRBJ1-2 | NA | TRBD1 | TRBV5-4 | CASSRQLTGARGYTF | TGTGCCAGCAGCCGACAATTAACAGGGGCTCGGGGCTACACCTTC
TRBJ2-3 | NA | TRBD2 | TRBV5-1 | CASSLALAGGITDTQYF | TGCGCCAGCAGCTTGGCGCTAGCGGGGGGTATCACAGATACGCAGTATTTT
TRBJ2-5 | NA | TRBD2 | TRBV29-1 | CSVWTSGGQETQYF | TGCAGCGTTTGGACTAGCGGGGGACAAGAGACCCAGTACTTC
TRBJ1-1 | NA | NA | TRBV10-3 | CAISPNRVINTEAFF | TGTGCCATCAGCCCAAACAGGGTCATAAACACTGAAGCTTTCTTT
TRBJ2-1 | NA | TRBD1 | TRBV19 | CASSIGWDRGFDEQFF | TGTGCCAGTAGTATAGGCTGGGACAGGGGGTTTGATGAGCAGTTCTTC
TRBJ2-1 | NA | TRBD2 | TRBV5-1 | CASSLGTSGDNEQFF | TGCGCCAGCAGCCTAGGGACTAGCGGGGACAATGAGCAGTTCTTC
TRBJ2-3 | once | TRBD2 | TRBV5-1 | CASIAGGSTDTQYF | TGCGCCAGCATAGCGGGGGGCTCCACAGATACGCAGTATTTT
TRBJ1-1 | few | NA | TRBV18 | CASSPGGDTEAFF | TGTGCCAGCTCACCAGGAGGGGACACTGAAGCTTTCTTT
TRBJ1-2 | NA | NA | TRBV4-3 | CASSQTWGANYGYTF | TGCGCCAGCAGCCAAACCTGGGGGGCTAACTATGGCTACACCTTC
TRBJ2-1 | NA | TRBD2 | TRBV5-1 | CASSLGTGGNEQFF | TGCGCCAGCAGCTTGGGGACCGGGGGGAATGAGCAGTTCTTC
TRBJ2-3 | NA | TRBD1 | TRBV11-3 | CASSLGDRLADTQYF | TGTGCCAGCAGCTTAGGGGACAGGCTTGCCGATACGCAGTATTTT
TRBJ2-5 | NA | TRBD2 | TRBV5-1 | CASGTSGIQETQYF | TGCGCCAGCGGAACTAGCGGCATCCAAGAGACCCAGTACTTC
TRBJ2-3 | NA | NA | TRBV4-3 | CASSQEGREDTQYF | TGCGCCAGCAGCCAGGAGGGGCGGGAAGATACGCAGTATTTT